This T cell receptor (beta chain) derives from a study of response to subunit inactivated influenza vaccine. TCRdb analysed the RT-PCR reads with MiXCR anew, one entry per CDR3 protein. The sample holds approximately 520,000 distinct CDR3 sequences, 15% to 20% seen once. This receptor was identified in a man aged 50 to 75 who received an inactivated influenza vaccine. This material consisted of CD4+ T cells sorted from PBMCs, taken less than 25 months after vaccination.

The DNA of the CDR3 is TGTGCCATCAGTGAGTTTCCTACCGGGCCCCTCCACTTT. This encodes CAISEFPTGPLHF. The V gene is TRBV10-3, the J gene TRBJ1-6; no clear D. The CDR3 extends over 13 amino acids. Germline V gene sequence: CDR1 ENHRY, CDR2 SYGVKD. Trimming shortened V by 1 base and J by 13 bases, and 11 bases separated the two germline ends.